A single sample is the source of the 23 T cell receptor beta chains below, sequenced in a study of cytomegalovirus exposure and HLA in healthy donors. The PCR employed 60 Vbeta primers together with 13 Jbeta primers. TCRdb's table, derived via immunoSEQ multiplex PCR, lists solely in-frame clones and lacks some. The sample records over 200,000 clones, approximately 80% being singletons. Material: PBMCs. The receptors were sampled from a male donor in good health and CMV-seronegative.

This clone came up a few times. The V gene is TRBV6-1, the J gene TRBJ1-2; D might be TRBD1 (5 bases). V was clipped by 6 bases and J by 2 bases, with 10 bases between them. The CDR3 contains 13 residues. CDR1 and CDR2 from the germline V gene are MNHNS and SASEGT. The DNA of the CDR3 is TGTGCCAGCAGCCGACAGAGAAACTATGGCTACACCTTC. Translated, it gives CASSRQRNYGYTF.

This sequence joins TRBV2 and TRBJ1-1; possibly TRBD1 for D (6 bases). The CDR3 is 13 amino acids. CDR1 is SNHLY, CDR2 FYNNEI, per germline. V was clipped by 6 bases and J by 4 bases, with 12 bases between them. As DNA, the CDR3 is TGTGCCAGCAGCTTAGGACAGATCACTGAAGCTTTCTTT. Encoded protein: CASSLGQITEAFF.

The CDR3 protein is CASSITFRGPLYEQYF. CDR3 nucleotides: TGTGCCAGTAGTATTACGTTCCGTGGCCCTTTGTACGAGCAGTACTTC. The chain links TRBV19 to TRBJ2-7, with D hard to call. Germline CDR1 and CDR2: LNHDA and SQIVND (reference sequence). The CDR3 totals 16 residues. Trimming shortened V by 3 bases and J by 4 bases, and 19 bases separated the two germline ends.

V is TRBV4-1 and J is TRBJ1-5; 8 bases align to TRBD1. The CDR3 consists of 18 residues. Germline V lookup: CDR1 MGHRA, CDR2 YSYEKL. With V trimmed by 0 bases and J by 2 bases, 9 bases remained unmatched. The CDR3 bases are TGCGCCAGCAGCCAAGAAGGGACAGGAGAACGGCGCAATCAGCCCCAGCATTTT. Its protein product is CASSQEGTGERRNQPQHF.

This chain uses TRBV5-1 with TRBJ1-5; 7 nucleotides align to TRBD1. The CDR3 is made up of 16 amino acids. In germline, CDR1 is SGHRS, CDR2 YFSETQ. The V segment lost 3 bases and the J segment 4 bases; nucleotides outside the gene matches: 10. CDR3: CASSYRTGGLNQPQHF. CDR3 nucleotides: TGCGCCAGCAGCTATCGGACAGGCGGTCTTAATCAGCCCCAGCATTTT.

J is TRBJ2-7 and V is TRBV27; no clear D. This CDR3 spans 13 amino acids. Trimming stripped 4 bases from V and 3 bases from J, with 10 bases between. Germline CDR1 reads MNHEY; CDR2 reads SMNVEV (reference sequence). Here the CDR3 DNA reads TGTGCCAGCAGTTACAGTCTACACTACGAGCAGTACTTC. This encodes CASSYSLHYEQYF.

The chain has TRBV19 and TRBJ2-1, with D possibly matching TRBD2 (6 bases). Trimming removed 3 bases at V and 6 bases at J, with 15 bases between. The CDR3 is 15 amino acids. Germline loops: CDR1 LNHDA, CDR2 SQIVND (reference sequence). Written as DNA, the CDR3 is TGTGCCAGTAGTATCATCGCGGGACCAGCCAATGAGCAGTTCTTC. Translation: CASSIIAGPANEQFF.

This rearrangement joins TRBV7-8 to TRBJ1-1, with 10 nucleotides matching TRBD1. The germline gives CDR1 SGHVS, CDR2 FQNEAQ. The CDR3 consists of 17 residues. V shed 5 bases and J 5 bases; nucleotides not matched to a gene: 14. The CDR3 region has the DNA TGTGCCAGCAGCGCAGGGACAGGGGCCCCGAGGGGGACTGAAGCTTTCTTT. It codes for CASSAGTGAPRGTEAFF.

The rearrangement uses TRBV6-5 and TRBJ2-7; 7 bases fit TRBD2. This CDR3 spans 13 amino acids. V shed 2 bases, J shed 3 bases, and the junction held 1 base outside the gene matches. CDR1 and CDR2 from the germline V gene are MNHEY and SVGAGI. The CDR3 loop reads CASSYRTSYEQYF. As DNA, the CDR3 is TGTGCCAGCAGTTACAGGACTAGCTACGAGCAGTACTTC.

The V call is TRBV19, the J call TRBJ2-1, with 10 bases matching TRBD2. CDR3 length: 15 amino acids. The V gene end was trimmed by 7 bases and the J gene end by 4 bases; junction bases not matched to a gene: 7. Germline CDR1 LNHDA, CDR2 SQIVND (reference sequence). The CDR3 DNA sequence: TGTGCCAGTATTCGGACTAGCGGAGTATACAATGAGCAGTTCTTC. Protein product: CASIRTSGVYNEQFF.

In nucleotides, the CDR3 is TGCGCCAGCAGCCAAGCCCTATTACCTGACAGAGCCTACGAGCAGTACTTC. This gives the protein CASSQALLPDRAYEQYF. This chain joins TRBV4-1 and TRBJ2-7, with D possibly being TRBD1 (5 bases). V lost 1 base and J 2 bases, leaving 18 bases between the germline ends. Germline CDR1 and CDR2: MGHRA and YSYEKL. CDR3 length: 17 amino acids.

This chain connects TRBV9 to TRBJ2-5; 10 nucleotides agree with TRBD2. The germline V gene has CDR1 SGDLS and CDR2 YYNGEE. This CDR3 has 13 amino acids. V was clipped by 5 bases and J by 4 bases; unmatched bases: 2. CDR3 loop: CASSWTSGETQYF. The CDR3 nucleotides read TGTGCCAGCAGTTGGACTAGCGGAGAGACCCAGTACTTC. The whole variable domain, filled in from reference TRBV9 and TRBJ2-5, reads DSGVTQTPKHLITATGQRVTLRCSPRSGDLSVYWYQQSLDQGLQFLIQYYNGEERAKGNILERFSAQQFPDLHSELNLSSLELGDSALYFCASSWTSGETQYFGPGTRLLVL.

This clone was counted only a few times. The chain recombines TRBV7-2 with TRBJ2-3; 7 nucleotides line up with TRBD2. V lost 6 bases, J lost 2 bases, and 5 bases stayed unmatched. CDR1 is SGHTA and CDR2 is FQGNSA in the germline V gene. This CDR3 is built from 14 residues. Here the CDR3 DNA reads TGTGCCAGCAGATTGGGACTAACCACAGATACGCAGTATTTT. Protein: CASRLGLTTDTQYF.

This clone was picked up a small number of times. This rearrangement joins TRBV10-1 to TRBJ2-1, with 13 bases lining up with TRBD2. J gave up 7 bases and V 4 bases, and 4 bases lay outside the gene matches. Germline assignment: CDR1 WNHNN and CDR2 SYGVQD (reference sequence). This CDR3 is built from 15 residues. The CDR3 protein is CASSGQTSGRNEQFF. Written as DNA, the CDR3 is TGCGCCAGCAGTGGCCAGACTAGCGGGAGGAATGAGCAGTTCTTC.

V is TRBV7-7 and J is TRBJ2-3, with TRBD2 identical over 7 bases. Germline values: CDR1 SSHAT, CDR2 FNYEAQ (reference sequence). Trimming at V came to 5 bases and at J to 0 bases, leaving 5 bases not matched to a gene. CDR3 length: 15 amino acids. The CDR3 protein is CASSKSGISTDTQYF. CDR3 DNA: TGTGCCAGCAGCAAAAGCGGGATTAGCACAGATACGCAGTATTTT.

The rearrangement joins TRBV5-6 to TRBJ1-1; TRBD1 is a possible D gene (6 bases). The CDR3 is 13 residues long. Germline V gene sequence: CDR1 SGHDT, CDR2 YYEEEE. V dropped 7 bases and J dropped 6 bases, with 16 bases sitting between them. The CDR3 region has the DNA TGTGCCAGCCGCAAACAGGGCACCCCTGAAGCTTTCTTT. This encodes CASRKQGTPEAFF.

In this sample, this clone turned up once. The V and J genes are TRBV7-2 and TRBJ2-5; 8 nucleotides line up with TRBD1. CDR1 is SGHTA and CDR2 is FQGNSA in the germline V gene. With 5 bases clipped from V and 5 bases from J, the junction kept 13 bases outside the gene matches. CDR3 length: 16 amino acids. The CDR3 loop is CASSGWGRGLWETQYF. DNA of the CDR3: TGTGCCAGCAGCGGGTGGGGCAGGGGGCTATGGGAGACCCAGTACTTC.

The rearrangement links TRBV5-1 to TRBJ2-2; 12 bases are a match to TRBD2. The V gene's germline CDR1 is SGHRS and CDR2 YFSETQ. This CDR3 is 16 amino acids long. Trimming took 3 bases from V and 6 from J; bases not matched to a gene: 6. The chain's CDR3 is CASSSRLAGEAGELFF. As DNA, the CDR3 is TGCGCCAGCAGCTCACGACTAGCGGGAGAAGCCGGGGAGCTGTTTTTT.

The chain's CDR3 is CASRDLFFTDTQYF. CDR3 sequence (DNA): TGCGCCAGCAGAGACTTATTCTTCACAGATACGCAGTATTTT. This chain links TRBV10-2 with TRBJ2-3; unclear D gene. V was clipped by 6 bases and J by 2 bases, with 12 bases between them. The CDR3 extends over 14 amino acids. The germline gives CDR1 WSHSY, CDR2 SAAADI.

The V and J genes are TRBV5-1 and TRBJ2-7; 8 bases map to TRBD2. The CDR3 totals 15 residues. CDR1 is SGHRS and CDR2 is YFSETQ in the germline V gene. After removal of 1 base from V and 2 bases from J, the junction contained 5 bases not matched to a gene. CDR3 region: CASSLPSGRAYEQYF. CDR3 sequence (DNA): TGCGCCAGCAGCTTGCCTTCCGGGAGGGCCTACGAGCAGTACTTC.

The V call is TRBV7-3, the J call TRBJ2-3, with 9 bases fitting TRBD1. With V trimmed by 5 bases and J by 9 bases, 12 bases remained unmatched. This CDR3 region has 15 residues. Germline V lookup: CDR1 SGHTA, CDR2 FQGTGA. CDR3 bases: TGTGCCAGCAGCCCCGGCGGGACAGGGAGGGGAACGCAGTATTTT. This encodes CASSPGGTGRGTQYF.

Written as DNA, the CDR3 is TGTGCCACCCGACAGGGGCTCACCGGGGAGCTGTTTTTT. It codes for CATRQGLTGELFF. This chain joins TRBV9 and TRBJ2-2, with TRBD1 identical over 8 bases. This CDR3 spans 13 amino acids. V was clipped by 9 bases and J by 4 bases; unmatched bases: 5. Germline V gives CDR1 SGDLS, CDR2 YYNGEE.

The J gene is TRBJ2-1, the V gene TRBV5-1; TRBD1 agrees at 7 bases. The germline V gene encodes CDR1 SGHRS and CDR2 YFSETQ. The CDR3 sequence is 15 residues long. Germline trimming cut 4 bases from V and 4 bases from J; bases unmatched to any gene: 8. The CDR3 nucleotides are TGCGCCAGCAGCGGGACCGGGACAGTGTACAATGAGCAGTTCTTC. Translating it yields CASSGTGTVYNEQFF.